This record covers a single T cell receptor beta chain. This sample was included in a study of response to subunit inactivated influenza vaccine. TCRdb re-called the RT-PCR reads through MiXCR, storing one row per CDR3 protein. This sample has more than 500,000 distinct CDR3 sequences, with over 9% found just once. V lost 5 bases and J 7 bases, leaving 15 bases between the germline ends. Germline-derived CDR1 and CDR2 are SGHTA and FQGNSA. This CDR3 spans 14 amino acids. This sample was also put to use in a study of T cells expressing NK-cell markers. As that report states: TCR beta libraries carry UMIs added by 5'RACE template switching. Each TCR beta repertoire originated in sorted T cells that were CD3+CD56+NKG2C+, CD3+CD56+NKG2C- or CD3+CD56-NKG2C+. Sequencing covered eight donors, seven HCMV-seropositive and one seronegative. A few donors' CD3+CD56-NKG2C+ cells were dominated by the same clonotypes.

The V and J genes are TRBV7-2 and TRBJ2-1; a possible D gene is TRBD1 (5 bases). The sample consisted of PBMCs from blood, taken on the day of vaccination. This clonotype originated in a man aged 45 to 65 who received an inactivated influenza vaccine. CDR3 sequence reads: CASSPRVVKNEQFF. The CDR3 bases are TGTGCCAGCAGCCCCAGGGTAGTGAAAAATGAGCAGTTCTTC. The full variable domain, in which reference TRBV7-2 and TRBJ2-1 provide the parts outside the CDR3, is GAGVSQSPSNKVTEKGKDVELRCDPISGHTALYWYRQSLGQGLEFLIYFQGNSAPDKSGLPSDRFSAERTGGSVSTLTIQRTQQEDSAVYLCASSPRVVKNEQFFGPGTRLTVL.